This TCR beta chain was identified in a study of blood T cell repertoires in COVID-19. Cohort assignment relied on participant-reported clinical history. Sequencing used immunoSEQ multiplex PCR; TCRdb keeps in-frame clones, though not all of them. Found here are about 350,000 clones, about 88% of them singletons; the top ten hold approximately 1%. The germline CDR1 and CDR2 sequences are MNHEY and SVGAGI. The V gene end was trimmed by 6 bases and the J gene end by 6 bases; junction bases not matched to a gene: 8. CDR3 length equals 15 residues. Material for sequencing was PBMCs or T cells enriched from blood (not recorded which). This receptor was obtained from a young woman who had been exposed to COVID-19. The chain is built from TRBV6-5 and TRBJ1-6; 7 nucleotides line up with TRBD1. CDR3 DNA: TGTGCCAGCAGGGTGCCAGGGGGGCCTAATTCACCCCTCCACTTT. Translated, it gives CASRVPGGPNSPLHF.